This passage covers 17 T cell receptor beta chains from one sample sequenced in a study of blood T cell repertoires in COVID-19. The method was immunoSEQ multiplex PCR; TCRdb's version includes in-frame clones alone and lacks a portion of them. The sample holds approximately 120,000 clones, approximately 85% seen once. Sequenced: peripheral blood. The receptors originated from a human donor in a cohort sampled during active COVID-19.

The chain joins TRBV19 to TRBJ1-1; 10 nucleotides align to TRBD1. Losses at the gene ends were 10 bases for V and 4 bases for J; bases not matched to a gene: 6. CDR3 length equals 13 residues. The germline V gene encodes CDR1 LNHDA and CDR2 SQIVND (reference sequence). The CDR3 DNA reads as TGTGCCACCAGGAGACAGGGGGCCACTGAAGCTTTCTTT. Translated, it gives CATRRQGATEAFF.

This rearrangement joins TRBV5-4 to TRBJ1-6; 11 positions agree with TRBD1. CDR3 length: 14 residues. The V gene's germline CDR1 is SGHNT and CDR2 YYREEE (reference sequence). V trimming: 4 bases; J trimming: 9 bases; junction bases outside the gene matches: 3. This chain's CDR3 is CASSGGTGGSPLHF. The CDR3 DNA is TGTGCCAGCAGCGGAGGGACAGGGGGTTCACCCCTCCACTTT. Based on the CDR3 plus reference TRBV5-4 and TRBJ1-6, the full variable domain is ETGVTQSPTHLIKTRGQQVTLRCSSQSGHNTVSWYQQALGQGPQFIFQYYREEENGRGNFPPRFSGLQFPNYSSELNVNALELDDSALYLCASSGGTGGSPLHFGNGTRLTVT.

The J gene is TRBJ2-2, the V gene TRBV4-1, with TRBD2 matching over 7 bases. V trimming: 3 bases; J trimming: 0 bases; junction bases outside the gene matches: 1. Germline V lookup: CDR1 MGHRA, CDR2 YSYEKL. This CDR3 has 15 amino acids. The CDR3 nucleotides read TGCGCCAGCAGCCACCGGGGGGCGAACACCGGGGAGCTGTTTTTT. Translated: CASSHRGANTGELFF.

The rearrangement uses TRBV11-3 and TRBJ2-3, with TRBD1 matching over 9 bases. The CDR3 totals 15 residues. From germline, CDR1 is SGHNT and CDR2 YENEEA. The ends lost 4 bases at V and 2 bases at J; junction bases unmatched: 4. This CDR3 reads CASSSRTGATDTQYF. CDR3 nucleotides: TGTGCCAGCAGCTCGCGGACAGGGGCCACAGATACGCAGTATTTT. Looking up the rest from reference TRBV11-3 and TRBJ2-3 gives the full variable domain: EAGVVQSPRYKIIEKKQPVAFWCNPISGHNTLYWYLQNLGQGPELLIRYENEEAVDDSQLPKDRFSAERLKGVDSTLKIQPAELGDSAVYLCASSSRTGATDTQYFGPGTRLTVL.

This clone occurred a few times. The rearrangement joins TRBV9 to TRBJ1-6; 7 bases are shared with TRBD1. The CDR3 has 12 amino acids. The V and J ends lost 7 bases and 7 bases, in that order; junction bases with no gene match: 2. Germline CDR1 SGDLS, CDR2 YYNGEE. CDR3 residues: CASGQVNSPLHF. CDR3 DNA: TGTGCCAGCGGACAGGTGAATTCACCCCTCCACTTT.

The genes are TRBV19 and TRBJ1-2, with a possible D match to TRBD1 (5 bases). This CDR3 contains 13 residues. The V gene lost 5 bases and the J gene lost 5 bases, with 12 bases spanning the gap. CDR1 is LNHDA, CDR2 SQIVND, per germline (reference sequence). As DNA, the CDR3 is TGTGCCAGTAGTCCAAGGGGCTCGTATGGCTACACCTTC. Its protein is CASSPRGSYGYTF.

The genes are TRBV19 and TRBJ1-4; no firm D call. With 0 bases removed from V and 2 bases from J, the gap between germline ends came to 10 bases. Per the germline V gene, CDR1 is LNHDA and CDR2 is SQIVND (reference sequence). The CDR3 runs 16 residues. The CDR3 DNA reads TGTGCCAGTAGTATAGATTTCGGAGGTACTAATGAAAAACTGTTTTTT. Its protein is CASSIDFGGTNEKLFF.

This clone was detected once. The chain recombines TRBV7-2 with TRBJ2-3, with TRBD1 identical over 7 bases. Germline CDR1 and CDR2: SGHTA and FQGNSA. CDR3 size: 18 residues. The V gene end was trimmed by 2 bases and the J gene end by 2 bases; junction bases not matched to a gene: 13. Written as DNA, the CDR3 is TGTGCCAGCAGCTTAAGAGGGCTAACGGGACAGCACACAGATACGCAGTATTTT. It yields the protein CASSLRGLTGQHTDTQYF.

J is TRBJ2-5 and V is TRBV18; 9 bases line up with TRBD2. There are 15 residues in the CDR3. Germline assignment: CDR1 KGHSH and CDR2 LQKENI. V shed 0 bases, J shed 3 bases, and the junction held 2 bases outside the gene matches. The DNA of the CDR3 is TGTGCCAGCTCACCACCCGGCGGGAGGGAAGAGACCCAGTACTTC. Its protein is CASSPPGGREETQYF.

DNA of the CDR3: TGTGCCTGGAGTGGCGTAAACACTGAAGCTTTCTTT. This gives the protein CAWSGVNTEAFF. This chain uses TRBV30 with TRBJ1-1; no firm D call. This CDR3 has 12 amino acids. Trimming shortened V by 1 base and J by 2 bases, and 5 bases separated the two germline ends. Germline loops: CDR1 GTSNPN, CDR2 SVGIG (reference sequence).

CDR3 DNA: TGTGCCAGCAGTTACAGATTTGACAGGGAGAATGGCTACACCTTC. The encoded protein is CASSYRFDRENGYTF. The chain has TRBV6-5 and TRBJ1-2, with TRBD1 matching over 7 bases. The CDR3 sequence is 15 residues long. V dropped 2 bases and J dropped 6; count of bases not matched to a gene: 9. Germline values: CDR1 MNHEY, CDR2 SVGAGI.

V gene TRBV6-1 combines with J gene TRBJ2-7; the D gene is possibly TRBD1 (6 bases). Germline V CDR1 and CDR2: MNHNS, SASEGT. V was shortened by 0 bases and J by 4 bases, with 19 bases between the two germline ends. The CDR3 totals 17 residues. The chain's CDR3 is CASSEARSGQRRYEQYF. CDR3 DNA: TGTGCCAGCAGTGAAGCTAGATCAGGACAGCGACGGTACGAGCAGTACTTC.

This clone has more than one count but fewer than ten. V is TRBV5-6 and J is TRBJ2-2; 7 bases agree with TRBD1. CDR1 SGHDT and CDR2 YYEEEE come from the germline V gene. Trimming took 2 bases from V and 9 from J; bases not matched to a gene: 1. This CDR3 spans 12 amino acids. The CDR3 loop is CASSLGGRELFF. The CDR3 DNA follows: TGTGCCAGCAGCTTAGGGGGCCGGGAGCTGTTTTTT. Full variable domain (remainder filled in from reference TRBV5-6 and TRBJ2-2): DAGVTQSPTHLIKTRGQQVTLRCSPKSGHDTVSWYQQALGQGPQFIFQYYEEEERQRGNFPDRFSGHQFPNYSSELNVNALLLGDSALYLCASSLGGRELFFGEGSRLTVL.

The chain has TRBV30 and TRBJ1-2; no firm D call. Germline CDR1 is GTSNPN and CDR2 is SVGIG (reference sequence). V shed 1 base and J shed 7 bases, with 16 bases lying between them. The CDR3 is made up of 14 amino acids. The CDR3 is CAWSATVPSSGYTF. The CDR3 bases are TGTGCCTGGAGTGCCACTGTCCCCTCCTCTGGCTACACCTTC.

The rearrangement uses TRBV7-3 and TRBJ2-2; 7 nucleotides agree with TRBD1. The CDR3 runs to 18 residues. The trim removed 1 base at V and 3 bases at J, leaving 11 bases unmatched. From germline, CDR1 is SGHTA and CDR2 FQGTGA. CDR3 nucleotide sequence: TGTGCCAGCAGCTTAAAAGAACAGGACAGGTTTGACACCGGGGAGCTGTTTTTT. Its translation is CASSLKEQDRFDTGELFF.

The CDR3: CASGGLAGSRETQYF. The CDR3 coding sequence is TGTGCCAGCGGCGGACTAGCGGGGTCTCGGGAGACCCAGTACTTC. J is TRBJ2-5 and V is TRBV7-9; TRBD2 aligns across 12 bases. There are 15 residues in the CDR3. The ends lost 8 bases at V and 5 bases at J; junction bases unmatched: 9. Germline CDR1 is SEHNR and CDR2 is FQNEAQ (reference sequence).

The chain joins TRBV7-9 to TRBJ1-5, with D uncertain. The germline gives CDR1 SEHNR, CDR2 FQNEAQ (reference sequence). This CDR3 region has 15 residues. V shed 4 bases and J shed 4 bases, with 14 bases lying between them. CDR3 sequence (DNA): TGTGCCAGCAGCTACTTACCCCAGCGGAATCAGCCCCAGCATTTT. Protein sequence: CASSYLPQRNQPQHF.